Below are 17 T cell receptor beta chains sequenced from a single sample in a study of OX40 agonist ivuxolimab in advanced cancers. Profiling relied on immunoSEQ multiplex PCR, and the TCRdb table lists in-frame clones only, not all of them. Here the sample spans 70,000 to 95,000 clones, about 89% being singletons. The specimen comprised CD4+ or CD8+ T cells sorted from blood, sampled in a trial of the OX40 agonist ivuxolimab. The receptor source for this set is an adult with an advanced solid tumor such as melanoma, head and neck, liver or kidney cancer.

The J gene is TRBJ2-1, the V gene TRBV6-1, with TRBD2 matching over 9 bases. The CDR3 is 15 residues long. Germline V CDR1 and CDR2: MNHNS, SASEGT. Trimming cost V 6 bases and J 1 base; bases outside gene matches: 4. The CDR3 protein is CASSGGGGSYNEQFF. The DNA of the CDR3 is TGTGCCAGCAGCGGCGGGGGGGGGTCCTACAATGAGCAGTTCTTC.

The chain uses TRBV6-5 and TRBJ2-7; 8 bases match TRBD2. The CDR3 contains 15 residues. V lost 1 base to trimming and J lost 1 base; unmatched junction nucleotides: 3. CDR1 and CDR2 from the germline V gene are MNHEY and SVGAGI. The CDR3 DNA reads as TGTGCCAGCAGTTACTTGGCGGGAGGTTCCTACGAGCAGTACTTC. Translating it yields CASSYLAGGSYEQYF.

The chain joins TRBV2 to TRBJ1-5; TRBD1 is a possible D gene (5 bases). Germline loops: CDR1 SNHLY, CDR2 FYNNEI. The CDR3 is 15 amino acids. V dropped 6 bases and J dropped 2 bases, with 14 bases sitting between them. This chain's CDR3 is CASSFQGYGNQPQHF. The CDR3 DNA sequence: TGTGCCAGCAGCTTCCAGGGTTATGGCAATCAGCCCCAGCATTTT.

The chain joins TRBV2 to TRBJ1-4; D gene uncertain. This CDR3 spans 15 amino acids. CDR1 is SNHLY and CDR2 is FYNNEI in the germline V gene. V was cut by 4 bases and J by 0 bases, with 9 bases left in between. CDR3 protein: CASSGQKPTNEKLFF. The CDR3 DNA follows: TGTGCCAGCAGTGGTCAGAAACCAACTAATGAAAAACTGTTTTTT. Drawing the rest from reference TRBV2 and TRBJ1-4, the complete variable domain is EPEVTQTPSHQVTQMGQEVILRCVPISNHLYFYWYRQILGQKVEFLVSFYNNEISEKSEIFDDQFSVERPDGSNFTLKIRSTKLEDSAMYFCASSGQKPTNEKLFFGSGTQLSVL.

This clone was counted a few times. The rearrangement links TRBV6-1 to TRBJ1-2; maybe TRBD1 (5 bases). The V end lost 7 bases, the J end lost 8 bases, and 11 bases lay between the germline ends. The CDR3 has 11 amino acids. CDR1 is MNHNS and CDR2 is SASEGT in the germline V gene. This CDR3 reads CASMGPWGYTF. CDR3 coding DNA: TGTGCCAGCATGGGGCCCTGGGGCTACACCTTC.

The chain joins TRBV7-9 to TRBJ2-1; 8 bases fit TRBD1. Germline V gene data show CDR1 as SEHNR and CDR2 as FQNEAQ (reference sequence). V shed 5 bases, J shed 2 bases, and the junction held 14 bases outside the gene matches. The CDR3 covers 18 residues. The CDR3 loop reads CASSQSYGDRRTYNEQFF. CDR3 DNA sequence: TGTGCCAGCAGCCAATCCTATGGGGACAGGAGAACCTACAATGAGCAGTTCTTC.

CDR3 sequence (DNA): TGTGCCAGCAGTGTATCGCAGGGGACGAACACTGAAGCTTTCTTT. Translating gives CASSVSQGTNTEAFF. J is TRBJ1-1 and V is TRBV6-1, with D perhaps matching TRBD1 (6 bases). CDR3 length equals 15 residues. Germline loops: CDR1 MNHNS, CDR2 SASEGT. The ends were cut back, 4 bases at V and 1 base at J, with 13 bases in the middle.

J is TRBJ2-7 and V is TRBV5-1; 8 positions agree with TRBD1. V was pared by 0 bases and J by 4 bases, with 3 bases of the junction left unmatched. CDR3 length equals 14 residues. The germline CDR1 and CDR2 sequences are SGHRS and YFSETQ. The DNA of the CDR3 is TGCGCCAGCAGCTTGGGGACAGGGACTTACGAGCAGTACTTC. Translated, it gives CASSLGTGTYEQYF.

Notes on this clone: Other DNA sequences from this sample encode an identical CDR3 as well. The rearrangement joins TRBV9 to TRBJ2-7; D unresolved. Trimming shortened V by 0 bases and J by 4 bases, and 8 bases separated the two germline ends. The V gene's germline CDR1 is SGDLS and CDR2 YYNGEE. This CDR3 spans 13 amino acids. The CDR3 sequence: CASSVEPTYEQYF. The CDR3 coding sequence is TGTGCCAGCAGCGTAGAACCCACATACGAGCAGTACTTC. The whole variable domain, remainder taken from reference TRBV9 and TRBJ2-7, is DSGVTQTPKHLITATGQRVTLRCSPRSGDLSVYWYQQSLDQGLQFLIQYYNGEERAKGNILERFSAQQFPDLHSELNLSSLELGDSALYFCASSVEPTYEQYFGPGTRLTVT.

The chain recombines TRBV5-6 with TRBJ2-3; D is perhaps TRBD2 (6 bases). Trimming cost V 0 bases and J 3 bases, with 11 bases left between them. The length of the CDR3 is 15 residues. Germline V gene data show CDR1 as SGHDT and CDR2 as YYEEEE. The CDR3 region is CASSLAGGVTDTQYF. CDR3 bases: TGTGCCAGCAGCTTGGCCGGGGGAGTAACAGATACGCAGTATTTT. Using reference TRBV5-6 and TRBJ2-3 for the parts outside the CDR3, the full variable domain is DAGVTQSPTHLIKTRGQQVTLRCSPKSGHDTVSWYQQALGQGPQFIFQYYEEEERQRGNFPDRFSGHQFPNYSSELNVNALLLGDSALYLCASSLAGGVTDTQYFGPGTRLTVL.

V usage is TRBV6-5 and J usage is TRBJ2-2; D perhaps matches TRBD2 (5 bases). This CDR3 comprises 14 residues. Germline-derived CDR1 and CDR2 are MNHEY and SVGAGI. V lost 6 bases and J lost 7, with 15 bases in between. Here the CDR3 reads CASRDLARHGELFF. The CDR3 DNA reads as TGTGCCAGCAGAGATCTAGCTCGACACGGGGAGCTGTTTTTT.

The V and J genes are TRBV13 and TRBJ2-3; D is possibly TRBD1 (6 bases). The CDR3 has 15 residues. Trimming took off 4 bases at V and 3 bases at J, with 14 bases between the two ends. In germline, CDR1 is PRHDT, CDR2 FYEKMQ (reference sequence). The CDR3 region is CASSSPSRGTDTQYF. The CDR3 bases are TGTGCCAGCAGCTCCCCGAGCAGGGGAACAGATACGCAGTATTTT.

This chain uses TRBV5-4 with TRBJ2-7; 12 bases align to TRBD2. The V gene's germline CDR1 is SGHNT and CDR2 YYREEE (reference sequence). V was pared by 0 bases and J by 6 bases, with 4 bases of the junction left unmatched. This CDR3 has 15 residues. In DNA, the CDR3 is TGTGCCAGCAGCTTGGGACTAGCGGGAGAAGGCGAGCAGTACTTC. This translates into CASSLGLAGEGEQYF.

V and J are TRBV7-2 and TRBJ2-2; TRBD2 matches at 7 bases. Germline V lookup: CDR1 SGHTA, CDR2 FQGNSA. The CDR3 totals 15 residues. V dropped 2 bases and J dropped 5; count of bases not matched to a gene: 5. For the CDR3, the DNA is TGTGCCAGCAGCTTAAATACCGGGGGGACCGGGGAGCTGTTTTTT. This translates into CASSLNTGGTGELFF.

V gene TRBV7-9 combines with J gene TRBJ2-1; 7 nucleotides agree with TRBD2. There are 14 residues in the CDR3. V was clipped by 5 bases and J by 6 bases; unmatched bases: 7. From germline, CDR1 is SEHNR and CDR2 FQNEAQ (reference sequence). The CDR3 sequence: CASSPPSGSNEQFF. The CDR3 DNA is TGTGCCAGCAGCCCTCCTAGCGGAAGCAATGAGCAGTTCTTC.

The chain employs TRBV4-1 and TRBJ2-3; D is ambiguous. V lost 1 base and J lost 5, with 7 bases in between. CDR1 is MGHRA, CDR2 YSYEKL, per germline. This CDR3 is built from 13 residues. CDR3 bases: TGCGCCAGCAGCCAAGGACATGGAGATACGCAGTATTTT. Encoded protein: CASSQGHGDTQYF.

The chain is built from TRBV2 and TRBJ2-4, with D perhaps matching TRBD1 or TRBD2 (6 bases each). The germline V gene has CDR1 SNHLY and CDR2 FYNNEI. The CDR3 totals 12 residues. Trimming removed 10 bases from V and 6 bases from J, with 13 bases in between. This CDR3 is CATGGQRNIQYF. The CDR3 nucleotides read TGTGCCACCGGGGGACAAAGAAACATTCAGTACTTC.